The entry below describes one T cell receptor beta chain. As yet, its antigen is unknown. Germline V gene lookup returns CDR1 SQVTM and CDR2 ANQGSEA. The CDR3 length is 13 residues. V was cut by 2 bases and J by 4 bases, with 9 bases left in between. These data originate in a study of beta chain features in type 1 diabetes. For the study at large: On cell yields, gender and age, patients and healthy donors were similar.

Sequencing targeted expressed TCRB transcripts, as all isolated RNA had been reverse transcribed. The data were produced by immunoSEQ multiplex PCR, yet TCRdb's version contains in-frame clones alone and is incomplete. The sample has 680,000 or so clones; less than 20% are singletons. Study-wide results and limits: For Type 1 diabetes patients, all four CD4+ subsets carried TCRB CDR3s that were moderately but significantly shorter.

The V and J genes are TRBV29-1 and TRBJ1-5; D gene ambiguous. This receptor was taken from a man aged 18 to 30 in good health. The sequenced sample was naive CD4+ T cells from blood. The CDR3 reads CSVERGGNQPQHF. The CDR3 DNA is TGCAGCGTTGAACGCGGTGGGAATCAGCCCCAGCATTTT.